This TCR beta chain stems from a study of a mutant IDH1 vaccine in newly diagnosed glioma. On the study more broadly: The treated population exhibited a male proportion of 62.5%, a female proportion of roughly 40%, and a mean age of around 40 years.

The germline V gene encodes CDR1 LGHNA and CDR2 YSLEER. The CDR3 runs to 14 residues. Trimming stripped 0 bases from V and 3 bases from J, with 7 bases between. TCRdb's copy holds only in-frame clones and misses some; the assay was immunoSEQ multiplex PCR. The sample carries approximately 50,000 clones, around 87% recorded once. For this clone: Its specificity is unknown.

Documented time point: week 23, last vaccination. It was 300 ug of mutant IDH1 20-mer peptide that made up each vaccine dose, given with topical imiquimod. The TCR originated in a man aged 35-49 years with glioma. The chain combines TRBV4-3 with TRBJ2-3; no clear D gene. Sequencing was performed on PBMCs, taken from a glioma patient whose treatment included an IDH1 peptide vaccine. CDR3 nucleotides: TGCGCCAGCAGCCAAGAATACAGTACAGATACGCAGTATTTT. Protein: CASSQEYSTDTQYF.